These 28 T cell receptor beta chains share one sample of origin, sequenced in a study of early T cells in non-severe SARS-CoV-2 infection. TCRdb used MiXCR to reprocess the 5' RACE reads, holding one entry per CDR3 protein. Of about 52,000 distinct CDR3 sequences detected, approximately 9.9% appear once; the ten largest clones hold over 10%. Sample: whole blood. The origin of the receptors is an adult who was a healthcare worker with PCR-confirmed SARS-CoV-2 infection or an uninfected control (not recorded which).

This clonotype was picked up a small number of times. CDR3 DNA sequence: TGTGCCTCCCTCCGTTCGGAGTGGGCAGATACGCAGTATTTT. Amino acid sequence: CASLRSEWADTQYF. The chain links TRBV30 to TRBJ2-3, with unresolved D. V was pared by 7 bases and J by 4 bases, with 18 bases between. The germline gives CDR1 GTSNPN, CDR2 SVGIG (reference sequence). The CDR3 sequence is 14 residues long.

CDR3 protein: CASSSDRDNQPQHF. CDR3 DNA sequence: TGTGCCAGCAGTTCGGACAGGGACAATCAGCCCCAGCATTTT. The chain joins TRBV6-5 to TRBJ1-5; 8 bases line up with TRBD1. The CDR3 consists of 14 residues. CDR1 and CDR2 from the germline V gene are MNHEY and SVGAGI. The trim removed 4 bases at V and 3 bases at J, leaving 2 bases unmatched.

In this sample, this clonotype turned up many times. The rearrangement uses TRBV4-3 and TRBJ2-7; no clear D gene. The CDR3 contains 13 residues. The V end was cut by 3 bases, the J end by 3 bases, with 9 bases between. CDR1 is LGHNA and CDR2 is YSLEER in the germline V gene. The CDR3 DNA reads TGCGCCAGCAGCCAGGCGATTTTCTACGAGCAGTACTTC. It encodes CASSQAIFYEQYF.

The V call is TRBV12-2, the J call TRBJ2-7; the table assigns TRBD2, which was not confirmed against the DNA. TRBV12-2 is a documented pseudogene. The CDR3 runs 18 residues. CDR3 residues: CASRRTGTSGRSPYEQYF. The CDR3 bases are TGTGCAAGTCGCCGCACCGGGACTAGCGGGAGGTCGCCCTACGAGCAGTACTTC.

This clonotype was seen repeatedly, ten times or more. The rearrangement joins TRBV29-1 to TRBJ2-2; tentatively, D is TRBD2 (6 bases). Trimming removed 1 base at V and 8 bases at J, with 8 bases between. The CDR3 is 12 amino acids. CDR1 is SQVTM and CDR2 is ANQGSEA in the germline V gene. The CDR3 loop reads CSVEGSGGELFF. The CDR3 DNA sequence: TGCAGCGTTGAAGGGAGCGGGGGGGAGCTGTTTTTT.

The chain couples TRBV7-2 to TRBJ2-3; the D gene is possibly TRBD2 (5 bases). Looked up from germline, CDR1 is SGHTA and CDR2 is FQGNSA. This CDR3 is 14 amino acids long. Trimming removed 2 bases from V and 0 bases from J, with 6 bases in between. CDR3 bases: TGTGCCAGCAGCTTACGGGGAAGCACAGATACGCAGTATTTT. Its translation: CASSLRGSTDTQYF.

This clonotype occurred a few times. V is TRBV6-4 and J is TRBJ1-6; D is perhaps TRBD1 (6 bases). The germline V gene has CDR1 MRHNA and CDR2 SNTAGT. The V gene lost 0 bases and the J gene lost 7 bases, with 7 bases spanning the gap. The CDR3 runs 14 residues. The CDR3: CASSDSTGNSPLHF. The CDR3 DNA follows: TGTGCCAGCAGTGACTCCACAGGGAATTCACCCCTCCACTTT.

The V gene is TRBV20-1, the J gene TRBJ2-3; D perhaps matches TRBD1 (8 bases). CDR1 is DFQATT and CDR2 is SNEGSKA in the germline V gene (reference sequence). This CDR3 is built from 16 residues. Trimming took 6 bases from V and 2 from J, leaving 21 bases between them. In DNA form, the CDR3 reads TGCAGTGCGAGCAGCCAGGGGGCGGGGGTCACAGATACGCAGTATTTT. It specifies CSASSQGAGVTDTQYF.

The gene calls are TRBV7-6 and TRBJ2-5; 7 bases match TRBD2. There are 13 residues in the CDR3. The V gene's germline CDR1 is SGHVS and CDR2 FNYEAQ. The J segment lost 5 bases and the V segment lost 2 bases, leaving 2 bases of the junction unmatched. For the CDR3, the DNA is TGTGCCAGCAGCTTAAGCGGGGACGAGACCCAGTACTTC. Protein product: CASSLSGDETQYF.

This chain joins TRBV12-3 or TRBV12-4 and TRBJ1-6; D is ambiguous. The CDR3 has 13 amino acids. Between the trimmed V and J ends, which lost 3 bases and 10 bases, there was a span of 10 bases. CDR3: CASSLDFGSPLHF. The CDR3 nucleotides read TGTGCCAGCAGTTTGGATTTTGGGTCACCCCTCCACTTT.

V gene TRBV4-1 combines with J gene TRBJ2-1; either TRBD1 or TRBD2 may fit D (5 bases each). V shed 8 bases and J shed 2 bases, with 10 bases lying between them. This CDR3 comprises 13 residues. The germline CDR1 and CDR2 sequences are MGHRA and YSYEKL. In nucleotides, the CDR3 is TGCGCCAGCCGACTGGGACCCTACAATGAGCAGTTCTTC. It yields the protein CASRLGPYNEQFF.

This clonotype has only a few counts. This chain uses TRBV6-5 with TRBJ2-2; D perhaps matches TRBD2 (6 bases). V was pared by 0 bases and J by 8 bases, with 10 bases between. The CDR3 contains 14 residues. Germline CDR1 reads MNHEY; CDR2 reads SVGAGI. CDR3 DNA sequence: TGTGCCAGCAGTTACTCGACCGGGAGAGGGGAGCTGTTTTTT. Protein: CASSYSTGRGELFF.

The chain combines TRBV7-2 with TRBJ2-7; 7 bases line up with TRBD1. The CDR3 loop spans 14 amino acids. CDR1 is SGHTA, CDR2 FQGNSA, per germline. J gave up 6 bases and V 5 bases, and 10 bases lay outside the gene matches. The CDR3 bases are TGTGCCAGCAGCGCTACCGTTACAGGGGTCGAGCAGTACTTC. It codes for CASSATVTGVEQYF.

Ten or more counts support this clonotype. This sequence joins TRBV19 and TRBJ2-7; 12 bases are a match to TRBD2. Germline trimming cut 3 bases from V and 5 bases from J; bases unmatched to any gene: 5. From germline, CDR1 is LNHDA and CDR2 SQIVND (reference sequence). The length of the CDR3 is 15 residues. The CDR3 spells CASSMTSGRIDEQYF. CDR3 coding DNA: TGTGCCAGTAGTATGACTAGCGGGAGAATTGACGAGCAGTACTTC.

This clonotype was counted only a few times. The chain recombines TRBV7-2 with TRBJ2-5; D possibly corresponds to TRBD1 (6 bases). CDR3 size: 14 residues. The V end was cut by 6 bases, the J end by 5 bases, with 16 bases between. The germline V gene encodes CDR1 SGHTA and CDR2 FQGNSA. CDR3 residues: CASSTYTGTETQYF. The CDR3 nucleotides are TGTGCCAGCAGTACCTACACAGGGACGGAGACCCAGTACTTC.

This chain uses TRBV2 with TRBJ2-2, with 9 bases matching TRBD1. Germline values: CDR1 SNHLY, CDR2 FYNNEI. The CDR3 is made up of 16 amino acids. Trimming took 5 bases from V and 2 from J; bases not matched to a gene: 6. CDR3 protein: CASSSTGGLNTGELFF. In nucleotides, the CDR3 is TGTGCCAGCAGTTCAACAGGGGGCCTAAACACCGGGGAGCTGTTTTTT.

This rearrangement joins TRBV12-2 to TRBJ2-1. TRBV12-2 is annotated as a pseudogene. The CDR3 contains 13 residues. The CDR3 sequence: CASRLPTWNEQFF. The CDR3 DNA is TGTGCAAGTCGCTTACCTACTTGGAATGAGCAGTTCTTC.

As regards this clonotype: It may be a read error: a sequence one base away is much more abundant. The CDR3 protein is CASSQGTGRINQPQYF. The CDR3 DNA reads as TGTGCCAGCAGCCAAGGGACAGGGAGGATCAATCAGCCCCAGTATTTT. The chain has TRBV7-2 and TRBJ1-5; TRBD1 matches 9 bases. The J call could be wrong; TRBJ2-3 is a better fit for the DNA end. Germline V gene data show CDR1 as SGHTA and CDR2 as FQGNSA. The CDR3 contains 16 residues.

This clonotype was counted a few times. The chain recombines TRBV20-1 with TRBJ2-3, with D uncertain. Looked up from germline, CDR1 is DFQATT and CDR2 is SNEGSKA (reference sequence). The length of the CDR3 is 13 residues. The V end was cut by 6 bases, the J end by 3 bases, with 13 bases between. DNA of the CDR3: TGCAGTGCAGGGAATGGTGTGACAGATACGCAGTATTTT. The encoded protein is CSAGNGVTDTQYF.

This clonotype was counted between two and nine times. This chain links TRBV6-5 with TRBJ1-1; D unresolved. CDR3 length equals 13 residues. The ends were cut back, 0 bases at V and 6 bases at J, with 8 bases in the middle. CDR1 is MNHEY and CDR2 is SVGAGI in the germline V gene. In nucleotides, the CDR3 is TGTGCCAGCAGTTACTCGCAGGCTGCTGAAGCTTTCTTT. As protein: CASSYSQAAEAFF.

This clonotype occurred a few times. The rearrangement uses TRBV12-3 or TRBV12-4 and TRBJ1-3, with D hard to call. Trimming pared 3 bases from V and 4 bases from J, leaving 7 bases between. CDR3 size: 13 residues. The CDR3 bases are TGTGCCAGCAGTTTGGTTTCAGGAAACACCATATATTTT. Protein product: CASSLVSGNTIYF.

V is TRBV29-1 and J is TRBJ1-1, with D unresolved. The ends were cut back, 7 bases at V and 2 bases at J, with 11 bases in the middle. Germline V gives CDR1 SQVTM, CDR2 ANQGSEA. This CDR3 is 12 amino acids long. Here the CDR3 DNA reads TGCAGCGACAAAGCGGGCAACACTGAAGCTTTCTTT. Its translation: CSDKAGNTEAFF.

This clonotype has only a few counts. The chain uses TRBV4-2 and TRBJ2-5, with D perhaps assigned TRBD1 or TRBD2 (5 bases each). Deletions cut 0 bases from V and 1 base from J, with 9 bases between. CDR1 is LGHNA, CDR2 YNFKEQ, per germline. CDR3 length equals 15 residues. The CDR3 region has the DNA TGTGCCAGCAGCCAAGACCCAGGGACCCAAGAGACCCAGTACTTC. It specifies CASSQDPGTQETQYF.

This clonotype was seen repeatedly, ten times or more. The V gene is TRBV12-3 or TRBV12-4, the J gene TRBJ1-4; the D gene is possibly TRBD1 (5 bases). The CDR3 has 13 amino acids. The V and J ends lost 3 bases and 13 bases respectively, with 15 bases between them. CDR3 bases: TGTGCCAGCAGTTTCGGGGGGTCGTCTGGACTGTTTTTT. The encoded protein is CASSFGGSSGLFF.

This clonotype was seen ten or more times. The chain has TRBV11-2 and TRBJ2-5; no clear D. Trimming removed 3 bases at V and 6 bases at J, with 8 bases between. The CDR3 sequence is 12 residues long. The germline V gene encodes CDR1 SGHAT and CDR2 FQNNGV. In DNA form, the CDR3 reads TGTGCCAGCAGCTTCGATGGTCAGACCCAGTACTTC. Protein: CASSFDGQTQYF.

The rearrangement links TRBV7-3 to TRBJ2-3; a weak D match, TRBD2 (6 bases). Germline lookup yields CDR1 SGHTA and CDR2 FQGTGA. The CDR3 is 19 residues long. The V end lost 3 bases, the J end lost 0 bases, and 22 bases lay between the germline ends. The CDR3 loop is CASSFRGGARGMSTDTQYF. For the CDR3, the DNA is TGTGCCAGCAGCTTTAGAGGAGGGGCACGCGGGATGAGCACAGATACGCAGTATTTT.

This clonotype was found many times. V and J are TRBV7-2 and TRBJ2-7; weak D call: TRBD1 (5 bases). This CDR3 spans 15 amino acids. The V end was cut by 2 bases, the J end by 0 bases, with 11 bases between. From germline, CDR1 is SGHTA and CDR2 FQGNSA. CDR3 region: CASSLSQGSSYEQYF. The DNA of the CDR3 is TGTGCCAGCAGCTTATCGCAGGGTAGCTCCTACGAGCAGTACTTC.

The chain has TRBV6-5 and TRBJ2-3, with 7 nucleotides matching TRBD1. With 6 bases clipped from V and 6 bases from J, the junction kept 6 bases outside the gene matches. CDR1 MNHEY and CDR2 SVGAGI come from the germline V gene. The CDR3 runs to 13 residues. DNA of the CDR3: TGTGCCAGCAGCTACAGGGGAGCGGATACGCAGTATTTT. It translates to CASSYRGADTQYF.